The rows below give T cell receptor beta chains drawn from one sample of a study of OX40 agonist ivuxolimab in advanced cancers. Clones were sequenced by immunoSEQ multiplex PCR, and TCRdb holds only the in-frame ones, with some missing. The data contain tens of thousands of clones, 85% of them singletons. Here the sequenced sample was CD4+ or CD8+ T cells sorted from blood, taken in a trial of the OX40 agonist ivuxolimab. Receptors originate from an adult with an advanced solid tumor such as melanoma, head and neck, liver or kidney cancer. Each CDR3 is given with its conserved first and last residue. A D gene is named only where the DNA matches it firmly. Expanded clones are given a class, and other clones once, few, many or no size at all.

V gene	J gene	clone size	D gene	CDR3 DNA	CDR3 protein
TRBV28	TRBJ2-7	NA	NA	TGTGCCAGCAGTGGGCGGAGCCAGGGGGGGAACGAGCAGTACTTC	CASSGRSQGGNEQYF
TRBV30	TRBJ2-7	NA	TRBD1	TGTGCCTGGAGTCAGGGGGCCAACGAGCAGTACTTC	CAWSQGANEQYF
TRBV10-3	TRBJ2-7	NA	NA	TGTGCCATCAGTGAGTACAACGAGCAGTACTTC	CAISEYNEQYF
TRBV7-8	TRBJ1-2	NA	TRBD1	TGTGCCAGCAGCACTTATGGTGCAGGGGGTAACAACTATGGCTACACCTTC	CASSTYGAGGNNYGYTF
TRBV2	TRBJ2-3	NA	TRBD2	TGTGCCAGCAGCGGAACTTGGACTAGCGGGGTTAGCACAGATACGCAGTATTTT	CASSGTWTSGVSTDTQYF
TRBV7-9	TRBJ1-5	NA	NA	TGTGCCAGCAGCCCGAGACAGGAGGGTAGCAATCAGCCCCAGCATTTT	CASSPRQEGSNQPQHF
TRBV5-1	TRBJ2-5	NA	NA	TGCGCCAGCAGCTGGGTGACAGGCCAAGAGACCCAGTACTTC	CASSWVTGQETQYF
TRBV11-2	TRBJ1-2	NA	NA	TGTGCCAGCAGCTTAGGCGGGGCTCCGACTAACTATGGCTACACCTTC	CASSLGGAPTNYGYTF
TRBV6-5	TRBJ2-3	NA	TRBD1	TGTGCCAGCAGTTACGGGACAGGGGGCTTAGATACGCAGTATTTT	CASSYGTGGLDTQYF
TRBV6-5	TRBJ2-1	NA	TRBD2	TGTGCCAGCAGTCCGCCGACTAGCTCAAGCGGGGAGCAGTTCTTC	CASSPPTSSSGEQFF
TRBV7-8	TRBJ1-5	NA	TRBD1	TGTGCCAGCAGCTCTAAAGCAGGGGGCGCGAATCAGCCCCAGCATTTT	CASSSKAGGANQPQHF
TRBV5-8	TRBJ1-2	NA	NA	TGTGCCAGCAGCTTGAAGAACCGGCACTACTATGGCTACACCTTC	CASSLKNRHYYGYTF
TRBV7-9	TRBJ2-5	NA	TRBD1	TGTGCCAGCAGACCGAGAGGGGACAGGGGCCAAGAGACCCAGTACTTC	CASRPRGDRGQETQYF
TRBV5-1	TRBJ2-3	few	NA	TGCGCCAGCAGCTTGGTGGGTCCAGATACGCAGTATTTT	CASSLVGPDTQYF
TRBV19	TRBJ2-2	NA	NA	TGTGCCAGTACCCTGTGGTCCGGGGAGCTGTTTTTT	CASTLWSGELFF
TRBV7-8	TRBJ2-7	NA	NA	TGTGCCAGCAGCTTATCCAACTACGAGCAGTACTTC	CASSLSNYEQYF
TRBV6-1	TRBJ1-3	NA	NA	TGTGCCAGCAGCAAGAGCTCTGGAAACACCATATATTTT	CASSKSSGNTIYF
TRBV5-1	TRBJ1-3	NA	NA	TGCGCCAGCAGCCGGACGGGGGGCTTTTCTGGAAACACCATATATTTT	CASSRTGGFSGNTIYF
TRBV29-1	TRBJ1-1	NA	NA	TGCAGCGTTGATCGGGCCATGAACACTGAAGCTTTCTTT	CSVDRAMNTEAFF
TRBV9	TRBJ2-5	NA	NA	TGTGCCAGCAGCGCAGATACCTTCCAAGAGACCCAGTACTTC	CASSADTFQETQYF
TRBV10-2	TRBJ2-4	NA	NA	TGCGCCAGCAGTGAGTCGACTACGACCATTCAGTACTTC	CASSESTTTIQYF
TRBV10-3	TRBJ2-1	NA	TRBD2	TGTGCCATCAGTGGGGGGGGTGAGCAGTTCTTC	CAISGGGEQFF
TRBV5-1	TRBJ2-3	NA	TRBD2	TGCGCCAGCAGCTATAGACTAGCTAGCACAGATACGCAGTATTTT	CASSYRLASTDTQYF
TRBV6-1	TRBJ1-5	NA	NA	TGTGCCAGCAGTGAACTCGGGCGGCACAATCAGCCCCAGCATTTT	CASSELGRHNQPQHF
TRBV21-1	TRBJ2-3	NA	NA	TGTGCCAGCAGCAAAGAAGGACCTTGGGATACGCAGTATTTT	CASSKEGPWDTQYF
TRBV19	TRBJ2-3	NA	NA	TGTGCGACCCGTGGGGATACGCAGTATTTT	CATRGDTQYF
TRBV6-5	TRBJ2-7	NA	NA	TGTGCCAGCAGGGACAAGGGGCACGAGCAGTACTTC	CASRDKGHEQYF
TRBV2	TRBJ2-3	NA	TRBD1	TGTGCCAGCAAAAGGGACAGAAATACAGATACGCAGTATTTT	CASKRDRNTDTQYF
TRBV19	TRBJ1-1	NA	NA	TGTGCCAGTAGGCTATCCACCTGGATATCGAACACTGAAGCTTTCTTT	CASRLSTWISNTEAFF
TRBV30	TRBJ1-6	NA	NA	TGTGCCTGGAGTGAAGGAGCCCTTTCCAATTCACCCCTCCACTTT	CAWSEGALSNSPLHF
TRBV7-6	TRBJ2-1	NA	TRBD2	TGTGCCAGCAGCTACCTAGCGGGAGGACGTACCGAGCAGTTCTTC	CASSYLAGGRTEQFF
TRBV28	TRBJ1-1	NA	NA	TGTGCCAGCAGTTTAAAGTGGAACACTGAAGCTTTCTTT	CASSLKWNTEAFF
TRBV28	TRBJ2-2	NA	NA	TGTGCCAGCAGTCCCGGGCGGAACACCGGGGAGCTGTTTTTT	CASSPGRNTGELFF
TRBV14	TRBJ2-2	NA	NA	TGTGCCAGCAGCCCGTCAGGGAAGTTCCCCGGGGAGCTGTTTTTT	CASSPSGKFPGELFF
TRBV30	TRBJ1-6	NA	NA	TGTGCCTGGGAGGGTACGGGGGCGCGGAATTCACCCCTCCACTTT	CAWEGTGARNSPLHF
TRBV7-6	TRBJ1-1	once	NA	TGTGCCAGCAGCTTAGGGGGGGCGCGGACTGAAGCTTTCTTT	CASSLGGARTEAFF
TRBV5-6	TRBJ2-3	NA	NA	TGTGCCAGCAGCCAAGGGTTCGGGAACACAGATACGCAGTATTTT	CASSQGFGNTDTQYF
TRBV6-1	TRBJ1-6	NA	NA	TGTGCCAGCAGTGAAACCCTCATGCAAGGTTGGAATTCACCCCTCCACTTT	CASSETLMQGWNSPLHF
TRBV7-9	TRBJ2-1	NA	NA	TGTGCCAGCAGCTCCGAGGGCAGGGAGCAGTTCTTC	CASSSEGREQFF
TRBV18	TRBJ1-3	NA	NA	TGTGCCAGCTCACCCGACGGAGGGGGAAACACCATATATTTT	CASSPDGGGNTIYF
TRBV4-1	TRBJ2-3	NA	NA	TGCGCCAGCAGCTTGGATTTTACAGATACGCAGTATTTT	CASSLDFTDTQYF
TRBV19	TRBJ1-5	NA	NA	TGTGCCAGTACTATAGGAGGGGCCCCCAATCAGCCCCAGCATTTT	CASTIGGAPNQPQHF
TRBV5-1	TRBJ2-2	NA	TRBD1	TGCGCCAGCAGCCAAACGACAGGGTCGAGCGGGGAGCTGTTTTTT	CASSQTTGSSGELFF
TRBV30	TRBJ1-5	NA	TRBD1	TGTGCCTGGAGTAGACAGGGTCCTCAGCCCCAGCATTTT	CAWSRQGPQPQHF
TRBV5-1	TRBJ2-7	NA	NA	TGCGCCAGCAGCTTGGGGGGGAACTACGAGCAGTACTTC	CASSLGGNYEQYF
TRBV7-2	TRBJ1-5	NA	NA	TGTGCCAGCAGCTTGGCCCCGACAGGACCCAATCAGCCCCAGCATTTT	CASSLAPTGPNQPQHF
TRBV29-1	TRBJ1-1	NA	NA	TGCAGCGTTGATAGGGACTCCACTATGAACACTGAAGCTTTCTTT	CSVDRDSTMNTEAFF
TRBV27	TRBJ2-1	NA	NA	TGTGCCAGCAGTTTAATGGGGGGTTCCTACAATGAGCAGTTCTTC	CASSLMGGSYNEQFF
TRBV7-8	TRBJ2-7	NA	TRBD2	TGTGCCAGCAGCTTACGGGAGGGTTCCTACGAGCAGTACTTC	CASSLREGSYEQYF
TRBV19	TRBJ2-4	NA	TRBD1	TGTGCCAGTAGTACGAACAGGGGAACAAACATTCAGTACTTC	CASSTNRGTNIQYF
TRBV7-9	TRBJ2-7	NA	NA	TGTGCCAGCAGCTACAGGGACTACGAGCAGTACTTC	CASSYRDYEQYF
TRBV30	TRBJ2-7	NA	TRBD2	TGTGCCTGGAGTGTGAGGGAGGGCGGAACCTACGAGCAGTACTTC	CAWSVREGGTYEQYF
TRBV7-9	TRBJ2-7	once	TRBD1	TGTGCCAGCAGCCTGTCGACAGGGGGTGACGAGCAGTACTTC	CASSLSTGGDEQYF
TRBV5-1	TRBJ1-5	NA	NA	TGCGCCAGCAGCTTCGGGGGGTTTGATCAGCCCCAGCATTTT	CASSFGGFDQPQHF
TRBV5-1	TRBJ2-1	NA	NA	TGCGCCAGCAGCTTGACTAGCTACAATGAGCAGTTCTTC	CASSLTSYNEQFF